Presented here are 27 T cell receptor beta chains from one specimen sequenced in a study of regulatory T cells in long-lasting Graves disease. As for time point: newly diagnosed GD, antithyroid drugs for less than 3 months. The authors made the TCR library using RNA they extracted from PBMCs. Construction of TCR beta libraries relied on iRepertoire HTBI primers and on Arm-PCR targeting CDR3 regions. TCRdb fed the multiplex PCR reads into MiXCR, producing one record per CDR3 protein. The table records 400,000 to 450,000 distinct CDR3 sequences, over 15% of them present only once. These sequences were also reported in another study, on T cells in Graves' hyperthyroidism and ophthalmopathy.

Material: peripheral blood mononuclear cells (PBMCs), obtained at new diagnosis, from a patient treated with antithyroid drugs. The receptors shown here come from a woman aged 25 to 39 with Graves disease.

The V call is TRBV6-8, the J call TRBJ2-3; unclear D gene. The CDR3 runs to 14 residues. The V gene lost 0 bases and the J gene lost 4 bases, with 8 bases spanning the gap. Germline V gene lookup returns CDR1 MNHGY and CDR2 SAAAGT. As DNA, the CDR3 is TGTGCCAGCAGTTACTCCGTGATCCCAGATACGCAGTATTTT. Protein product: CASSYSVIPDTQYF.

This clonotype was observed many times. The chain employs TRBV5-6 and TRBJ2-1; 12 nucleotides line up with TRBD2. The V segment lost 2 bases and the J segment 4 bases; nucleotides outside the gene matches: 7. The CDR3 has 17 residues. Germline-derived CDR1 and CDR2 are SGHDT and YYEEEE. The CDR3 DNA reads as TGTGCCAGCAGCTTAGAGATGGGACTAGCGGGTTACAATGAGCAGTTCTTC. Translating it yields CASSLEMGLAGYNEQFF. Full variable domain (rest looked up from reference TRBV5-6 and TRBJ2-1): DAGVTQSPTHLIKTRGQQVTLRCSPKSGHDTVSWYQQALGQGPQFIFQYYEEEERQRGNFPDRFSGHQFPNYSSELNVNALLLGDSALYLCASSLEMGLAGYNEQFFGPGTRLTVL.

This clonotype has at least ten counts. The chain combines TRBV6-9 with TRBJ1-5; TRBD1 is a possible D gene (6 bases). The CDR3 is 19 amino acids. Germline CDR1 MNHGY, CDR2 SVAAGI. V lost 3 bases and J 3 bases, leaving 24 bases between the germline ends. The CDR3 bases are TGTGCCAGCAGTTACTCCCTACAGGGTGGCAGACGCGACAATCAGCCCCAGCATTTT. Translating gives CASSYSLQGGRRDNQPQHF.

This chain uses TRBV7-3 with TRBJ2-7; TRBD2 matches 8 bases. V lost 5 bases and J lost 6; bases outside the gene matches: 12. The germline V gene has CDR1 SGHTA and CDR2 FQGTGA. The CDR3 consists of 15 residues. CDR3 coding DNA: TGTGCCAGCAGCCCAATAGCAGCGGGAGCGGGCGAGCAGTACTTC. This gives the protein CASSPIAAGAGEQYF.

Worth noting for this clonotype: This may arise from a read error, as a much more abundant clone is one base away. The V and J genes are TRBV4-1 and TRBJ2-7, with 7 positions matching TRBD1. Looked up from germline, CDR1 is MGHRA and CDR2 is YSYEKL. The CDR3 covers 14 residues. CDR3 amino acids: CAGSQMGQSYEQYF. The CDR3, as DNA: TGCGCCGGCAGCCAGATGGGACAGTCCTACGAGCAGTACTTC.

This clonotype appeared a few times. The chain couples TRBV6-2 or TRBV6-3 to TRBJ1-2, with 8 bases lining up with TRBD1. CDR1 and CDR2 from the germline V gene are MNHEY and SVGEGT. The ends lost 7 bases at V and 8 bases at J; junction bases unmatched: 15. The CDR3 runs 15 residues. The CDR3 DNA is TGTGCCAGCAATACTATTCCCGGGACAGGAGGGGGCTACACCTTC. Amino acids: CASNTIPGTGGGYTF.

The V and J genes are TRBV5-1 and TRBJ1-3; 9 nucleotides agree with TRBD1. Losses at the gene ends were 0 bases for V and 4 bases for J; bases not matched to a gene: 8. In germline, CDR1 is SGHRS, CDR2 YFSETQ. The CDR3 is made up of 17 amino acids. Here the CDR3 reads CASSLVTGGFRGNTIYF. The CDR3 region has the DNA TGCGCCAGCAGCTTGGTAACAGGGGGCTTCCGAGGAAACACCATATATTTT.

This clonotype was seen many times. CDR3: CASSQDSYNEQFF. In DNA, the CDR3 is TGCGCCAGCAGCCAGGACAGTTACAATGAGCAGTTCTTC. The chain couples TRBV4-1 to TRBJ2-1, with a tentative D call TRBD1 (6 bases). Trimming left V 3 bases short and J 4 bases short, with 7 bases between. The germline V gene encodes CDR1 MGHRA and CDR2 YSYEKL. The CDR3 is 13 amino acids.

This clonotype has just a few counts. The chain has TRBV18 and TRBJ1-2; 7 bases map to TRBD1. CDR1 is KGHSH and CDR2 is LQKENI in the germline V gene. CDR3 length equals 13 residues. V gave up 5 bases and J gave up 5 bases; unmatched junction bases: 5. The CDR3 reads CASSARQGYGYTF. The CDR3 coding sequence is TGTGCCAGCTCAGCTCGACAGGGATATGGCTACACCTTC.

This clonotype appeared many times. The V call is TRBV5-1, the J call TRBJ1-2; D is ambiguous. V was shortened by 0 bases and J by 0 bases, with 12 bases between the two germline ends. CDR1 is SGHRS and CDR2 is YFSETQ in the germline V gene. The CDR3 is 16 amino acids. The CDR3 nucleotides read TGCGCCAGCAGCTTGGACAGATCGAAGGCTAACTATGGCTACACCTTC. Amino acid sequence: CASSLDRSKANYGYTF.

This clonotype occurred a few times. The rearrangement uses TRBV7-2 and TRBJ2-4; 8 bases align to TRBD2. Germline-derived CDR1 and CDR2 are SGHTA and FQGNSA. V shed 3 bases, J shed 5 bases, and the junction held 0 bases outside the gene matches. The CDR3 covers 13 residues. The CDR3 reads CASSLTSENIQYF. The DNA for the CDR3 is TGTGCCAGCAGCTTGACTAGCGAAAACATTCAGTACTTC.

This clonotype was detected ten times or more. The chain couples TRBV11-2 to TRBJ2-1; D is possibly TRBD1 or TRBD2 (7 bases each). CDR1 and CDR2 (germline): SGHAT, FQNNGV. The CDR3 runs 13 residues. V lost 6 bases, J lost 8 bases, and 14 bases lay in between. The CDR3 DNA is TGTGCCAGCAGTCCAGGGGGGGTCGATGAGCAGTTCTTC. Its translation: CASSPGGVDEQFF. Full variable domain (missing parts from reference TRBV11-2 and TRBJ2-1): EAGVAQSPRYKIIEKRQSVAFWCNPISGHATLYWYQQILGQGPKLLIQFQNNGVVDDSQLPKDRFSAERLKGVDSTLKIQPAKLEDSAVYLCASSPGGVDEQFFGPGTRLTVL.

For this clonotype: A much larger clone lies a single base off, so this may be a read error. The CDR3 DNA reads as TGTGCCAGCAGCTTGTTTCCAGGGGACGATCAGCCCCGGCATTTT. It yields the protein CASSLFPGDDQPRHF. The V and J genes are TRBV5-6 and TRBJ1-5, with TRBD1 as a possible D gene (6 bases). CDR1 and CDR2 (germline): SGHDT, YYEEEE. The CDR3 extends over 15 amino acids.

The CDR3 nucleotides read TGTGCCAGCAGCCTAAGCGGGAGATCAGCCAATGAGCAGTTCTTC. This translates into CASSLSGRSANEQFF. J is TRBJ2-1 and V is TRBV27, with TRBD2 matching over 8 bases. This CDR3 has 15 amino acids. The V gene end was trimmed by 6 bases and the J gene end by 6 bases; junction bases not matched to a gene: 10. The germline V gene has CDR1 MNHEY and CDR2 SMNVEV (reference sequence).

Worth noting for this clonotype: Mismatch with germline at one junction end may stem from a read error. The V and J genes are TRBV6-1 and TRBJ1-1; TRBD1 might be the D (5 bases). This CDR3 is 15 amino acids long. Germline loops: CDR1 MNHNS, CDR2 SASEGT. The CDR3 spells CASSPMGLVNAEAFF. The CDR3 DNA reads as TGTGCCAGCAGTCCGATGGGGCTGGTGAACGCTGAAGCTTTCTTT.

This clonotype was counted ten times or more. J is TRBJ2-2 and V is TRBV7-3; no clear D gene. V was clipped by 6 bases and J by 1 base, with 9 bases between them. Germline CDR1 is SGHTA and CDR2 is FQGTGA. This CDR3 has 14 residues. For the CDR3, the DNA is TGTGCCAGCAGAAAACGGAGGAACACCGGGGAGCTGTTTTTT. Protein product: CASRKRRNTGELFF.

This clonotype was found many times. J is TRBJ2-4 and V is TRBV30; no definite D call. This CDR3 is 13 amino acids long. With 0 bases removed from V and 0 bases from J, the gap between germline ends came to 3 bases. Germline CDR1 GTSNPN, CDR2 SVGIG (reference sequence). The CDR3, as DNA: TGTGCCTGGAGTGTCCTAGCCAAAAACATTCAGTACTTC. Translation: CAWSVLAKNIQYF.

Note on this clonotype: A much bigger clone sits one base away, suggesting this may be a read error. The J gene is TRBJ2-1, the V gene TRBV27; maybe TRBD1 (6 bases). The DNA end is a closer match to TRBJ2-5, so the J assignment may be wrong. This CDR3 spans 12 amino acids. Germline CDR1 reads MNHEY; CDR2 reads SMNVEV (reference sequence). In DNA form, the CDR3 reads TGTGCCAGCAGGGGGGCTCAAGAGGCCCAGTACTTC. Translating it yields CASRGAQEAQYF.

This clonotype was picked up many times. As DNA, the CDR3 is TGTGCCAGCAGCCAAGATAGGGGGGATCAGCCCCAGCATTTT. Protein product: CASSQDRGDQPQHF. The chain recombines TRBV3-1 with TRBJ1-5; weak D call: TRBD1 (6 bases). This CDR3 contains 14 residues. CDR1 is LGHDT, CDR2 YNNKEL, per germline (reference sequence). The V and J ends lost 0 bases and 5 bases respectively, with 8 bases between them.

V usage is TRBV14 and J usage is TRBJ2-4; D gene uncertain. The CDR3 has 15 amino acids. The ends were cut back, 0 bases at V and 2 bases at J, with 8 bases in the middle. Germline V lookup: CDR1 SGHDN, CDR2 FVKESK. This chain's CDR3 is CASSQDTRPKNIQYF. CDR3 in DNA: TGTGCCAGCAGCCAAGATACCAGGCCCAAAAACATTCAGTACTTC. The variable domain in full, with the rest retrieved from reference TRBV14 and TRBJ2-4, is EAGVTQFPSHSVIEKGQTVTLRCDPISGHDNLYWYRRVMGKEIKFLLHFVKESKQDESGMPNNRFLAERTGGTYSTLKVQPAELEDSGVYFCASSQDTRPKNIQYFGAGTRLSVL.

Only a few counts were recorded for this clonotype. V and J are TRBV20-1 and TRBJ2-7, with D possibly matching TRBD2 (6 bases). Per the germline V gene, CDR1 is DFQATT and CDR2 is SNEGSKA (reference sequence). Trimming took off 6 bases at V and 6 bases at J, with 21 bases between the two ends. This CDR3 has 14 amino acids. CDR3 sequence: CSARRLAGSSEQYF. The DNA for the CDR3 is TGCAGTGCCAGGAGGTTGGCGGGAAGTAGCGAGCAGTACTTC.

The rearrangement uses TRBV18 and TRBJ2-1, with D possibly being TRBD1 (5 bases). V was shortened by 1 base and J by 4 bases, with 8 bases between the two germline ends. The CDR3 sequence is 14 residues long. Germline V CDR1 and CDR2: KGHSH, LQKENI. CDR3 sequence: CASSPLDKYNEQFF. The CDR3 nucleotides read TGTGCCAGCTCACCACTGGACAAATACAATGAGCAGTTCTTC.

This clonotype was counted at least ten times. V gene TRBV10-1 combines with J gene TRBJ2-2, with TRBD2 matching 7 bases. This CDR3 contains 14 residues. Germline V gene data show CDR1 as WNHNN and CDR2 as SYGVQD (reference sequence). Trimming took 5 bases from V and 3 from J; bases not matched to a gene: 3. Here the CDR3 DNA reads TGCGCCAGCAGTCGCCGGGGGGACACCGGGGAGCTGTTTTTT. Its protein is CASSRRGDTGELFF.

This clonotype came up a few times. The chain couples TRBV6-2 or TRBV6-3 to TRBJ2-1; D unclear. Trimming removed 6 bases from V and 6 bases from J, with 24 bases in between. CDR1 and CDR2 (germline): MNHEY, SVGEGT. The CDR3 is made up of 17 amino acids. The CDR3 DNA is TGTGCCAGCAGGATCCTCGCTATGGATCGTGGTGGCAATGAGCAGTTCTTC. As protein: CASRILAMDRGGNEQFF.

This clonotype was recorded at least ten times. The genes are TRBV20-1 and TRBJ2-7, with 11 bases identical to TRBD2. The CDR3 totals 15 residues. The V and J ends lost 2 bases and 5 bases, in that order; junction bases with no gene match: 8. CDR1 and CDR2 from the germline V gene are DFQATT and SNEGSKA (reference sequence). CDR3 sequence (DNA): TGCAGTGCTAGAAGGGTACTAGCGGGAGTCCACGAGCAGTACTTC. Amino acid sequence: CSARRVLAGVHEQYF.

The rearrangement joins TRBV10-3 to TRBJ2-7, with 9 bases lining up with TRBD2. The J segment lost 2 bases and the V segment lost 2 bases, leaving 4 bases of the junction unmatched. CDR1 and CDR2 from the germline V gene are ENHRY and SYGVKD. CDR3 length: 15 amino acids. The CDR3 coding sequence is TGTGCCATCAGTGAGAGGGCTAGCGGGGCCTACGAGCAGTACTTC. Protein product: CAISERASGAYEQYF.

The V call is TRBV7-2, the J call TRBJ2-2; 11 bases map to TRBD2. This CDR3 comprises 17 residues. The germline V gene encodes CDR1 SGHTA and CDR2 FQGNSA. The V and J ends lost 6 bases and 6 bases, in that order; junction bases with no gene match: 12. The CDR3 region is CASRSPRSSGRAGELFF. CDR3 nucleotides: TGTGCCAGCAGATCACCTCGAAGTAGCGGGAGGGCCGGGGAGCTGTTTTTT.